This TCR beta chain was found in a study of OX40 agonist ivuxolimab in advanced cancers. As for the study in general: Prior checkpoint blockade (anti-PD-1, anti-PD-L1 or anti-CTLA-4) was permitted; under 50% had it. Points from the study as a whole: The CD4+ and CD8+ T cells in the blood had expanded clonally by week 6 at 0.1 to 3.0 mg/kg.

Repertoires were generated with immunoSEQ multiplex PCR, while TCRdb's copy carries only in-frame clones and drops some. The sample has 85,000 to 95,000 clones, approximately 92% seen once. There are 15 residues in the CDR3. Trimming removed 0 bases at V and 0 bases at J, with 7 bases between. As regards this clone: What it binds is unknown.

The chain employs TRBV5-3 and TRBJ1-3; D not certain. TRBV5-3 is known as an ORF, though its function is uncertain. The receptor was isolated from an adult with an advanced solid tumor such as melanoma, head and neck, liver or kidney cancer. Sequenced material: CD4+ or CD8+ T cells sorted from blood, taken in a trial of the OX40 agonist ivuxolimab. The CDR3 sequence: CARSLANPSGNTIYF. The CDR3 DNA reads TGTGCCAGAAGCTTGGCGAACCCCTCTGGAAACACCATATATTTT.